This TCR beta chain was identified in a study of PD-1 blockade in classical Hodgkin lymphoma (dated by TCRdb to the early 2020s). Regarding the study in general: Nivolumab dosing was 3 mg/kg intravenously every 2 weeks, continuing until either disease progression or unacceptable toxicity. To define a peripheral blood immune signature of response to PD-1 blockade in classical Hodgkin lymphoma, the study combined TCR beta sequencing with CyTOF.

The Qiagen DNeasy kit was used to extract genomic DNA both from unsorted PBMCs and from the negatively selected CD4+ and CD8+ fractions. Amplification of TCR beta CDR3 regions was done by immunoSEQ multiplex PCR with primers that anneal to V and J segments. A synthetic immune receptor repertoire was used to minimize amplification bias, and any residual bias was removed computationally once sequencing was done. Regarding the original processing steps: Custom Python scripts were used to quantify repertoire diversity as the Shannon entropy index. The unsorted, CD4+ and CD8+ repertoires were each analyzed separately, with the exception of combined analyses, where CD4+ and CD8+ sequences were merged in silico. Clonal expansion was defined as at least a 2-fold frequency increase after treatment relative to C1D1, with a pseudocount of 0.5 for undetected baseline clones. Clones with 0 or 1 copy at C1D1 were classified as singleton clones, and clones with 2 or more copies were classified as non-singleton clones. Clones expanded in unsorted samples were assigned a CD4+, CD8+ or unknown annotation through matching of protein sequences in sorted samples from the same patient. Wilcoxon tests were applied to paired samples to test diversity changes from C1D1 to C4D1. TCRdb carries this immuneACCESS record with in-frame sequences only. Its versions omit some clonotypes, under half of them owing to an unresolved V gene in the studies checked, with the rest unexplained. Clonal size and the V and J genes are those of that table, whereas D and trimming came from the DNA. For this sample there are about 26,000 clones; approximately 64% appear just once. The ten largest clonotypes hold 12% of the sample.

Concerning this clone itself: No antigen is known for it. Per-base qualities were not stored, and no clone one base away is much larger.

CDR1 SGHTA and CDR2 FQGNSA are derived from the germline V gene. V loses 5 bases of germline sequence and J loses 7 bases, and the interval between the two ends is 18 bases. The CDR3 measures 16 amino acids from cysteine to phenylalanine. This entry keeps only the CDR3 DNA: 48 bases, framed from base 1. Study-wide findings and limitations: Baseline diversity similar to that of newly diagnosed patients was observed in trial patients achieving complete response, whereas significantly lower diversity was observed in partial responders and progressors. CD4+ but not CD8+ TCR diversity rose significantly by C4D1 (p=0.0027 vs p=0.16), most apparent in complete responders (p=0.02). The study was restricted to a single clinical trial cohort, and the causes of repertoire differences, possibly disease activity or prior therapy, were left undefined. Baseline TCR diversity was reported to be lower in newly diagnosed patients than in healthy donors, and even lower in relapsed/refractory patients. Lower diversity was observed in patients in whom nivolumab was started less than 1 year after ASCT, and these patients were excluded from later analyses so that confounding by immune reconstitution would be avoided.

The time point label corresponds to: cycle 2 day 1 (C2D1) of nivolumab. Every trial patient had relapsed after autologous stem cell transplantation, and cohorts A, B and C differed in prior brentuximab vedotin exposure. The trial cohort included some 53 patients with relapsed/refractory classical Hodgkin lymphoma, and each patient had a best overall response of complete response, partial response or progressive disease. In the multi-cohort phase II CheckMate 205 trial, trial patients received single-agent nivolumab. An independent review committee assessed best overall response by applying the 2007 International Working Group response criteria. PBMCs from the trial were collected at three points: immediately before nivolumab initiation (C1D1), and during therapy at cycle 2 day 1 and cycle 4 day 1. Peripheral blood was collected in 8 mL Vacutainer Cell Preparation Tubes, from which PBMCs were isolated by centrifugation and then cryopreserved.

The receptor chain draws on TRBV7-2 and TRBJ1-6, and perhaps TRBD1 as D gene, on 5 matching bases. This sample comprised peripheral blood mononuclear cells (PBMCs), obtained before the second cycle of nivolumab. The sequence came from a human donor with classical Hodgkin lymphoma. Read as DNA, the sequence is TGTGCCAGCAGCCCCCGCTGGGACCCTAGGAATTCACCCCTCCACTTT. The resulting protein is CASSPRWDPRNSPLHF.